This passage covers 17 T cell receptor beta chains from one sample sequenced in a study of graft-versus-host responses after intestinal transplantation. Their antigens are not known. The assay was immunoSEQ multiplex PCR, and TCRdb's table has in-frame clones only and misses some. The repertoire consists of approximately 90,000 clones, with about four fifths occurring once and the leading ten covering 0.8% to 0.9%. The input for sequencing was unstimulated CD4+ T cells sorted from spleen or lymph node cells, taken before intestinal transplant. The receptors were gathered from a human donor who received an intestinal transplant.

The chain recombines TRBV2 with TRBJ1-4; 9 bases line up with TRBD1. This CDR3 region has 13 residues. The V gene end was trimmed by 10 bases and the J gene end by 5 bases; junction bases not matched to a gene: 5. CDR1 SNHLY and CDR2 FYNNEI come from the germline V gene. CDR3 DNA sequence: TGTGCCACCTACAGGGGGCGAAATGAAAAACTGTTTTTT. This sequence encodes CATYRGRNEKLFF.

The chain's CDR3 is CASSEVRDYEQYF. In nucleotides, the CDR3 is TGTGCCAGCAGTGAAGTCAGGGACTACGAGCAGTACTTC. This chain joins TRBV2 and TRBJ2-7, with D tentatively TRBD1 (5 bases). This CDR3 contains 13 residues. Germline-derived CDR1 and CDR2 are SNHLY and FYNNEI. Trimming removed 1 base at V and 3 bases at J, with 7 bases between.

In regard to this clone: The same CDR3 arises from other DNA sequences in this sample as well. The chain uses TRBV25-1 and TRBJ2-6; D remains unclear. The V and J ends lost 3 bases and 0 bases respectively, with 6 bases between them. The CDR3 covers 15 residues. The germline V gene has CDR1 MGHDK and CDR2 SYGVNS. The CDR3 nucleotides read TGTGCCAGCAGTGAGCCAGGCTCTGGGGCCAACGTCCTGACTTTC. This sequence encodes CASSEPGSGANVLTF.

The chain couples TRBV7-7 to TRBJ2-3; 7 bases fit TRBD2. The CDR3 is 15 residues long. CDR1 is SSHAT, CDR2 FNYEAQ, per germline (reference sequence). V lost 2 bases, J lost 5 bases, and 7 bases stayed unmatched. The CDR3 DNA reads as TGTGCCAGCAGCTTACTGCGGGAGCTTGGAGATACGCAGTATTTT. It is translated as CASSLLRELGDTQYF.

The chain links TRBV10-3 to TRBJ2-5, with TRBD1 matching 9 bases. The CDR3 is 14 residues long. V trimming: 6 bases; J trimming: 5 bases; junction bases outside the gene matches: 7. Germline V CDR1 and CDR2: ENHRY, SYGVKD. Here the CDR3 reads CAISDQTGGETQYF. In nucleotides, the CDR3 is TGTGCCATCAGCGACCAGACAGGGGGGGAGACCCAGTACTTC.

The chain has TRBV7-2 and TRBJ2-6, with 10 bases identical to TRBD2. The junction had 4 bases not matched to a gene; V was cut back by 5 bases and J by 0 bases. Germline values: CDR1 SGHTA, CDR2 FQGNSA. The CDR3 sequence is 17 residues long. This chain's CDR3 is CASSVSGRTSGANVLTF. CDR3 DNA sequence: TGTGCCAGCAGCGTTAGCGGGAGGACCTCTGGGGCCAACGTCCTGACTTTC.

The genes are TRBV6-5 and TRBJ2-7; TRBD2 agrees at 9 bases. The CDR3 runs to 13 residues. V dropped 8 bases and J dropped 2; count of bases not matched to a gene: 4. Germline CDR1 and CDR2: MNHEY and SVGAGI. In DNA, the CDR3 is TGTGCCAGCTGCGGGAGGGTCACCTACGAGCAGTACTTC. It translates to CASCGRVTYEQYF.

The genes are TRBV5-5 and TRBJ1-2, with 11 bases aligning to TRBD1. The germline V gene encodes CDR1 SGHKS and CDR2 YYEKEE (reference sequence). The CDR3 is 13 residues long. V shed 4 bases and J 9 bases; nucleotides not matched to a gene: 5. The CDR3 region has the DNA TGTGCCAGCAGCCCGGGACAGGGGGAGAGCTACACCTTC. Translation gives CASSPGQGESYTF. The complete variable domain, with remaining parts taken from reference TRBV5-5 and TRBJ1-2, reads DAGVTQSPTHLIKTRGQQVTLRCSPISGHKSVSWYQQVLGQGPQFIFQYYEKEERGRGNFPDRFSARQFPNYSSELNVNALLLGDSALYLCASSPGQGESYTFGSGTRLTVV.

This rearrangement joins TRBV7-6 to TRBJ1-2; 7 bases line up with TRBD1. The junction had 7 bases not matched to a gene; V was cut back by 5 bases and J by 1 base. The length of the CDR3 is 15 residues. Germline assignment: CDR1 SGHVS and CDR2 FNYEAQ. The CDR3 protein is CASSPRQGVNYGYTF. The CDR3, as DNA: TGTGCCAGCAGCCCGCGACAGGGCGTTAACTATGGCTACACCTTC. Based on the CDR3 plus reference TRBV7-6 and TRBJ1-2, the full variable domain is GAGVSQSPRYKVTKRGQDVALRCDPISGHVSLYWYRQALGQGPEFLTYFNYEAQQDKSGLPNDRFSAERPEGSISTLTIQRTEQRDSAMYRCASSPRQGVNYGYTFGSGTRLTVV.

This clone was detected once. This chain links TRBV2 with TRBJ1-4; 8 bases agree with TRBD1. The J segment lost 7 bases and the V segment lost 8 bases, leaving 6 bases of the junction unmatched. CDR1 SNHLY and CDR2 FYNNEI come from the germline V gene. The CDR3 has 13 residues. The CDR3 DNA reads as TGTGCCAGCGGACAGGGTATCGGTGAAAAACTGTTTTTT. It translates to CASGQGIGEKLFF.

This chain links TRBV5-1 with TRBJ2-7; D remains unclear. The CDR3 loop spans 15 amino acids. V gave up 4 bases and J gave up 5 bases, with 19 bases separating them. Germline loops: CDR1 SGHRS, CDR2 YFSETQ. The CDR3 spells CASSPRAASADEQYF. The DNA of the CDR3 is TGCGCCAGCAGCCCCCGCGCCGCAAGCGCGGACGAGCAGTACTTC. Looking up the rest from reference TRBV5-1 and TRBJ2-7 gives the full variable domain: KAGVTQTPRYLIKTRGQQVTLSCSPISGHRSVSWYQQTPGQGLQFLFEYFSETQRNKGNFPGRFSGRQFSNSRSEMNVSTLELGDSALYLCASSPRAASADEQYFGPGTRLTVT.

This chain joins TRBV18 and TRBJ1-1; 7 bases line up with TRBD1. The junction had 9 bases not matched to a gene; V was cut back by 2 bases and J by 3 bases. Germline CDR1 is KGHSH and CDR2 is LQKENI. This CDR3 comprises 16 residues. In nucleotides, the CDR3 is TGTGCCAGCTCACCAGTACGAGGGGGCGCGGACACTGAAGCTTTCTTT. Its protein product is CASSPVRGGADTEAFF.

This clone showed up just a few times. The genes are TRBV2 and TRBJ1-1; D is possibly TRBD1 (6 bases). This CDR3 has 13 residues. Trimming pared 6 bases from V and 5 bases from J, leaving 13 bases between. Germline assignment: CDR1 SNHLY and CDR2 FYNNEI. CDR3 residues: CASRTGRGTEAFF. In DNA form, the CDR3 reads TGTGCCAGCAGAACGGGCAGGGGAACTGAAGCTTTCTTT.

The table lists this clone with a count of one. The chain has TRBV28 and TRBJ2-3; perhaps TRBD2 as D (5 bases). In germline, CDR1 is MDHEN, CDR2 SYDVKM. V lost 11 bases, J lost 2 bases, and 14 bases lay in between. The CDR3 consists of 13 residues. The CDR3 bases are TGTGCCTTGAGCGGAGGACCCACAGATACGCAGTATTTT. Encoded protein: CALSGGPTDTQYF.

This chain connects TRBV7-3 to TRBJ2-3; tentative D call: TRBD2 (5 bases). This CDR3 region has 14 residues. Trimming took off 5 bases at V and 5 bases at J, with 14 bases between the two ends. Germline V gene lookup returns CDR1 SGHTA and CDR2 FQGTGA. Written as DNA, the CDR3 is TGTGCCAGCAGCCGCCTTAATGCGGGAGATACGCAGTATTTT. Residues: CASSRLNAGDTQYF.

The genes are TRBV7-9 and TRBJ2-7, with D possibly TRBD2 on 5 matching bases. The CDR3 has 14 residues. Trimming took off 3 bases at V and 2 bases at J, with 11 bases between the two ends. CDR1 SEHNR and CDR2 FQNEAQ come from the germline V gene (reference sequence). The CDR3 bases are TGTGCCAGCAGCTTGGGGAGCCGGGCCTACGAGCAGTACTTC. Its protein product is CASSLGSRAYEQYF.

The V call is TRBV28, the J call TRBJ1-2; TRBD1 agrees at 7 bases. This CDR3 has 10 residues. Germline loops: CDR1 MDHEN, CDR2 SYDVKM. V lost 9 bases to trimming and J lost 7 bases; unmatched junction nucleotides: 2. The CDR3 loop reads CASGTAGYTF. The CDR3 DNA sequence: TGTGCCAGTGGGACAGCTGGCTACACCTTC.